The 18 T cell receptor beta chains presented below share a single source sample, sequenced in a study of blood T cell repertoires in COVID-19. Produced via immunoSEQ multiplex PCR; TCRdb's table is partial and in-frame only. The sample has around 170,000 clones, about 87% seen once; the top ten hold roughly 24%. Sequenced material: peripheral blood. These receptors were obtained from a man aged 60 to 69 with acute or convalescent COVID-19.

The rearrangement links TRBV5-6 to TRBJ1-2; TRBD1 matches at 11 bases. This CDR3 is built from 13 residues. CDR1 is SGHDT and CDR2 is YYEEEE in the germline V gene. The V and J ends lost 4 bases and 6 bases, in that order; junction bases with no gene match: 2. The CDR3 DNA sequence: TGTGCCAGCAGCAGGACAGGGGGCGATGGCTACACCTTC. It yields the protein CASSRTGGDGYTF.

The rearrangement links TRBV2 to TRBJ2-3; no definite D call. V was pared by 1 base and J by 4 bases, with 21 bases between. The germline V gene encodes CDR1 SNHLY and CDR2 FYNNEI. The CDR3 is made up of 18 amino acids. In DNA form, the CDR3 reads TGTGCCAGCAGTGAAGAAACCGTACTTTTGATTTACTCAGATACGCAGTATTTT. Translation: CASSEETVLLIYSDTQYF.

The V and J genes are TRBV15 and TRBJ1-4; D unclear. The CDR3 contains 12 residues. Germline V lookup: CDR1 LNHNV, CDR2 YYDKDF (reference sequence). Trimming took off 1 base at V and 11 bases at J, with 8 bases between the two ends. In nucleotides, the CDR3 is TGTGCCACCAGCAGAGGAGAACTCAAACTGTTTTTT. Protein: CATSRGELKLFF.

The chain recombines TRBV21-1 with TRBJ1-3; whether TRBD1, the table's D call, matches the DNA was not checked. TRBV21-1 is a recognized pseudogene. This CDR3 spans 18 amino acids. CDR3 nucleotides: TGTGCCAGCAGCAAAAGCGAAGGACAGGGGTCATCTGGAAACACCATATATTTT. This codes for CASSKSEGQGSSGNTIYF.

The chain is built from TRBV6-6 and TRBJ2-5; 12 bases align to TRBD2. Germline assignment: CDR1 MNHNY and CDR2 SVGAGI (reference sequence). With 5 bases clipped from V and 4 bases from J, the junction kept 5 bases outside the gene matches. The CDR3 is 15 amino acids. The CDR3 nucleotides read TGTGCCAGCAGTCCCTTGACTAGCGGGGGAGAGACCCAGTACTTC. Amino acids: CASSPLTSGGETQYF.

In its sample, this clone was seen a few times. The genes are TRBV9 and TRBJ1-1, with D unclear. This CDR3 region has 17 residues. CDR1 and CDR2 (germline): SGDLS, YYNGEE. V was cut by 0 bases and J by 5 bases, with 20 bases left in between. In DNA, the CDR3 is TGTGCCAGCAGCGTAGATGTGAAAGGCAGCGCGAGGACTGAAGCTTTCTTT. Translated, it gives CASSVDVKGSARTEAFF.

This clone was seen once. The V call is TRBV6-5, the J call TRBJ2-7, with 7 bases aligning to TRBD1. The CDR3 length is 13 residues. Unmatched junction bases numbered 4, after V lost 6 bases and J lost 2 bases. Looked up from germline, CDR1 is MNHEY and CDR2 is SVGAGI. The CDR3 nucleotides are TGTGCCAGCAGCCCGACAGGGACCTACGAGCAGTACTTC. This encodes CASSPTGTYEQYF.

This chain connects TRBV10-3 to TRBJ2-1, with TRBD1 as a possible D gene (5 bases). The ends were cut back, 0 bases at V and 10 bases at J, with 10 bases in the middle. This CDR3 comprises 13 residues. Germline CDR1 and CDR2: ENHRY and SYGVKD. The CDR3 DNA is TGTGCCATCAGTGAGTCCATACAGGAGGAGCAGTTCTTC. It encodes CAISESIQEEQFF.

The chain couples TRBV6-5 to TRBJ1-1; TRBD1 is a possible D gene (5 bases). The germline V gene has CDR1 MNHEY and CDR2 SVGAGI. With 7 bases removed from V and 4 bases from J, the gap between germline ends came to 16 bases. The CDR3 sequence is 14 residues long. The CDR3 spells CASTWTTPLTEAFF. In DNA form, the CDR3 reads TGTGCCAGCACCTGGACAACTCCTCTCACTGAAGCTTTCTTT.

This clone was counted once. The chain has TRBV4-3 and TRBJ1-2; D is perhaps TRBD1 (6 bases). CDR1 LGHNA and CDR2 YSLEER come from the germline V gene. The V and J ends lost 1 base and 8 bases respectively, with 17 bases between them. The length of the CDR3 is 15 residues. This chain's CDR3 is CASSQVIRGVKGYTF. CDR3 coding DNA: TGCGCCAGCAGCCAAGTAATCAGGGGTGTGAAAGGCTACACCTTC.

The V call is TRBV5-5, the J call TRBJ2-3; a possible D gene is TRBD1 (6 bases). CDR1 SGHKS and CDR2 YYEKEE come from the germline V gene (reference sequence). CDR3 length equals 15 residues. V was trimmed by 5 bases and J by 8 bases, leaving 21 bases between them. DNA for the CDR3: TGTGCCAGCAGGAGGACAGCGAGTATGGGGAGTACGCAGTATTTT. As protein: CASRRTASMGSTQYF.

The J gene is TRBJ2-5, the V gene TRBV15, with a tentative D call TRBD2 (7 bases). Germline CDR1 is LNHNV and CDR2 is YYDKDF (reference sequence). This CDR3 comprises 14 residues. V shed 4 bases and J shed 7 bases, with 16 bases lying between them. The DNA for the CDR3 is TGTGCCACCAGCAAGCCCGGGGGGCGCCTGACCCAGTACTTC. The encoded protein is CATSKPGGRLTQYF.

In DNA, the CDR3 is TGTGCCAGCAGTTACTCCCTAGCGGGAACCTACAATGAGCAGTTCTTC. Amino acids: CASSYSLAGTYNEQFF. The V and J genes are TRBV6-6 and TRBJ2-1, with 9 bases aligning to TRBD2. Germline CDR1 is MNHNY and CDR2 is SVGAGI (reference sequence). This CDR3 has 16 residues. Germline trimming cut 0 bases from V and 2 bases from J; bases unmatched to any gene: 2.

V usage is TRBV19 and J usage is TRBJ1-5, with unresolved D. The germline CDR1 and CDR2 sequences are LNHDA and SQIVND (reference sequence). V shed 4 bases and J shed 9 bases, with 16 bases lying between them. CDR3 length equals 14 residues. The CDR3 here is CASSTDYRRGPQHF. The CDR3 region has the DNA TGTGCCAGTAGTACAGATTACAGACGGGGGCCCCAGCATTTT.

This sequence joins TRBV9 and TRBJ2-1; 7 nucleotides line up with TRBD2. Germline V CDR1 and CDR2: SGDLS, YYNGEE. This CDR3 comprises 16 residues. The trim removed 0 bases at V and 4 bases at J, leaving 7 bases unmatched. The chain's CDR3 is CASSVGPSGTYNEQFF. The CDR3 DNA reads TGTGCCAGCAGCGTAGGGCCTAGCGGAACGTACAATGAGCAGTTCTTC.

This clone was picked up one time. The V call is TRBV6-5, the J call TRBJ2-3; 8 bases agree with TRBD1. J was trimmed by 4 bases and V by 4 bases; bases with no gene match: 10. CDR1 is MNHEY and CDR2 is SVGAGI in the germline V gene. This CDR3 has 16 residues. As DNA, the CDR3 is TGTGCCAGCAGTTTTCCCGCGACAGGGGTGGCAGATACGCAGTATTTT. Translated, it gives CASSFPATGVADTQYF.

There are a few counts of this clone. The genes are TRBV19 and TRBJ1-1; 8 nucleotides line up with TRBD1. The CDR3 is 14 residues long. V dropped 5 bases and J dropped 4; count of bases not matched to a gene: 6. CDR1 LNHDA and CDR2 SQIVND come from the germline V gene (reference sequence). As DNA, the CDR3 is TGTGCCAGTAGTTTAACAGGGGGGTTCACTGAAGCTTTCTTT. The encoded protein is CASSLTGGFTEAFF.

The chain has TRBV6-5 and TRBJ2-5, with TRBD1 identical over 10 bases. Germline CDR1 reads MNHEY; CDR2 reads SVGAGI. The CDR3 is 15 residues long. V was pared by 4 bases and J by 3 bases, with 5 bases of the junction left unmatched. The CDR3 loop reads CASSSHGTGEETQYF. In DNA form, the CDR3 reads TGTGCCAGCAGTTCACACGGGACAGGGGAAGAGACCCAGTACTTC.